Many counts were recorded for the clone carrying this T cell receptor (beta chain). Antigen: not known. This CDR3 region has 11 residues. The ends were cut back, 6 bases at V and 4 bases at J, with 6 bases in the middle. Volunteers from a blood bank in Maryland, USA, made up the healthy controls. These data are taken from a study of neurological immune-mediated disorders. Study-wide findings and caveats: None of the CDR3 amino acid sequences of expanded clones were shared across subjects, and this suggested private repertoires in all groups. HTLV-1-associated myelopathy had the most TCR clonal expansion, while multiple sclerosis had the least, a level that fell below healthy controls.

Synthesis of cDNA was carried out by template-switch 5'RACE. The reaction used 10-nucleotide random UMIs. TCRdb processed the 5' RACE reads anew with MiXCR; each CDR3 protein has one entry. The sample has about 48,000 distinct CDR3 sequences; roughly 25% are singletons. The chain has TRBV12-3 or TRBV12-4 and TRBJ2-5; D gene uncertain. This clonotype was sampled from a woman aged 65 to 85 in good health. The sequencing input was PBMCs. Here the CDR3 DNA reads TGTGCCAGCAGAGCAGGAGAGACCCAGTACTTC. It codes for CASRAGETQYF.